A single sample gave rise to the 20 T cell receptor beta chains below, sequenced in a study of blood T cells in healthy people across ages. A second about 6 to 12 cycle PCR used barcoded and J-beta primers. TCRdb processed the 5' RACE reads anew with MiXCR; each CDR3 protein has one entry. The top ten clones hold about 10% of a sample with fewer than 2,000,000 distinct CDR3 sequences, 34% of them seen once. What was sequenced was blood. Receptors were obtained from a woman in her twenties or thirties in good health.

This clonotype was found many times. The gene calls are TRBV12-3 or TRBV12-4 and TRBJ1-2; the D is unclear. This CDR3 spans 15 amino acids. Trimming took 3 bases from V and 2 from J, leaving 13 bases between them. The CDR3 DNA is TGTGCCAGCAGTTTGATCTCCGGACCGAACTATGGCTACACCTTC. Translation gives CASSLISGPNYGYTF.

For the CDR3, the DNA is TGTGCCAGCAGTTACATGGGGACAACCTACGAGCAGTACTTC. Amino acids: CASSYMGTTYEQYF. The chain carries TRBV6-6 and TRBJ2-7; perhaps TRBD1 as D (6 bases). The germline V gene encodes CDR1 MNHNY and CDR2 SVGAGI (reference sequence). The CDR3 has 14 amino acids. With 2 bases removed from V and 2 bases from J, the gap between germline ends came to 10 bases.

The V call is TRBV13, the J call TRBJ2-5; D is unclear. In germline, CDR1 is PRHDT, CDR2 FYEKMQ (reference sequence). V shed 4 bases and J shed 7 bases, with 13 bases lying between them. This CDR3 has 13 amino acids. The DNA for the CDR3 is TGTGCCAGCAGCTCTCTTCATAGTGGGACCCAGTACTTC. Amino acids: CASSSLHSGTQYF.

This chain joins TRBV6-2 or TRBV6-3 and TRBJ2-7; perhaps TRBD2 as D (6 bases). From germline, CDR1 is MNHEY and CDR2 SVGEGT. This CDR3 contains 15 residues. The V end lost 2 bases, the J end lost 3 bases, and 14 bases lay between the germline ends. In DNA form, the CDR3 reads TGTGCCAGCAGTTACACCGGGACTGGCAACTACGAGCAGTACTTC. It codes for CASSYTGTGNYEQYF.

CDR3 in amino acids: CASSLEGGPLAETQYF. CDR3 coding DNA: TGTGCCAGCAGCTTAGAAGGGGGGCCTCTGGCGGAGACCCAGTACTTC. V usage is TRBV11-2 and J usage is TRBJ2-5; D may correspond to TRBD1 or TRBD2 (6 bases each). The CDR3 extends over 16 amino acids. V lost 0 bases and J 5 bases, leaving 16 bases between the germline ends. Germline values: CDR1 SGHAT, CDR2 FQNNGV.

This clonotype was counted only a few times. The chain recombines TRBV7-2 with TRBJ2-7; unclear D gene. CDR3 size: 16 residues. Looked up from germline, CDR1 is SGHTA and CDR2 is FQGNSA. Trimming took off 1 base at V and 2 bases at J, with 15 bases between the two ends. CDR3 sequence (DNA): TGTGCCAGCAGCTTAGTACCCAGGCTGAACGCCTACGAGCAGTACTTC. Protein: CASSLVPRLNAYEQYF.

The chain carries TRBV4-1 and TRBJ1-1; the D gene is possibly TRBD1 (5 bases). The CDR3 spans 14 residues. V was pared by 4 bases and J by 6 bases, with 15 bases between. From germline, CDR1 is MGHRA and CDR2 YSYEKL. The CDR3 DNA follows: TGCGCCAGCAGCCGGGGCAGCTTGGAGGCTGAAGCTTTCTTT. This encodes CASSRGSLEAEAFF.

This clonotype was counted many times. The chain has TRBV7-8 and TRBJ2-5, with 7 positions matching TRBD2. Germline assignment: CDR1 SGHVS and CDR2 FQNEAQ. This CDR3 is 15 amino acids long. After removal of 5 bases from V and 2 bases from J, the junction contained 8 bases not matched to a gene. The CDR3 nucleotides are TGTGCCAGCAGCCGCGGTAGCGGGTATCAAGAGACCCAGTACTTC. Translated: CASSRGSGYQETQYF.

This clonotype was counted a few times. The chain links TRBV29-1 to TRBJ2-3; 9 bases agree with TRBD2. J lost 8 bases, V lost 3 bases, and 15 bases had no gene match. The CDR3 has 16 residues. Germline loops: CDR1 SQVTM, CDR2 ANQGSEA. The CDR3 loop reads CSVEGVAGDRGGTQYF. CDR3 nucleotide sequence: TGCAGCGTTGAGGGGGTAGCGGGGGACCGTGGAGGTACGCAGTATTTT.

The sample holds a few counts of this clonotype. The chain uses TRBV4-1 and TRBJ2-3; D ambiguous. V shed 1 base and J shed 2 bases, with 13 bases lying between them. CDR3 length: 16 amino acids. The germline CDR1 and CDR2 sequences are MGHRA and YSYEKL. CDR3 residues: CASSQVGLETTDTQYF. The CDR3 DNA follows: TGCGCCAGCAGCCAAGTGGGCCTAGAGACCACAGATACGCAGTATTTT.

This clonotype came up a few times. The germline gene is not matched at one end of the junction; a read error may be the cause. The rearrangement joins TRBV9 to TRBJ1-2; no reliable D call. The CDR3 is 14 amino acids. The germline gives CDR1 SGDLS, CDR2 YYNGEE. Here the CDR3 reads CASSNFPGVGGYTF. CDR3 nucleotides: TGTGCCAGCAGCAACTTCCCCGGGGTTGGTGGCTACACTTTC.

This clonotype was observed many times. The genes are TRBV7-2 and TRBJ2-5; D is ambiguous. Germline V gene sequence: CDR1 SGHTA, CDR2 FQGNSA. The V end was cut by 1 base, the J end by 1 base, with 7 bases between. The CDR3 runs to 14 residues. CDR3 in DNA: TGTGCCAGCAGCTTAGTTCTGAGCCAAGAGACCCAGTACTTC. It specifies CASSLVLSQETQYF.

The chain uses TRBV27 and TRBJ2-3; 8 bases are a match to TRBD2. This CDR3 has 16 residues. Germline-derived CDR1 and CDR2 are MNHEY and SMNVEV (reference sequence). V was clipped by 3 bases and J by 6 bases; unmatched bases: 11. This CDR3 is CASSFSGSGVWDTQYF. Written as DNA, the CDR3 is TGTGCCAGCAGTTTTTCCGGTAGCGGGGTGTGGGATACGCAGTATTTT.

In its sample, this clonotype was seen many times. V and J are TRBV5-1 and TRBJ2-3, with TRBD2 matching 10 bases. CDR1 is SGHRS and CDR2 is YFSETQ in the germline V gene. V lost 4 bases and J lost 4; bases outside the gene matches: 3. This CDR3 is 14 amino acids long. The CDR3 region has the DNA TGCGCCAGCAGCCTGGGGACTAGCGCAGATACGCAGTATTTT. This gives the protein CASSLGTSADTQYF.

The genes are TRBV7-9 and TRBJ1-5; D might be TRBD1 (5 bases). The CDR3 is 15 amino acids. Germline values: CDR1 SEHNR, CDR2 FQNEAQ (reference sequence). The V and J ends lost 5 bases and 9 bases respectively, with 20 bases between them. CDR3 protein: CASSPTRGTAGPQHF. In DNA form, the CDR3 reads TGTGCCAGCAGCCCCACCCGCGGGACCGCTGGGCCCCAGCATTTT.

The chain carries TRBV19 and TRBJ2-7; D remains unclear. This CDR3 spans 13 amino acids. V was clipped by 5 bases and J by 1 base, with 9 bases between them. Germline CDR1 is LNHDA and CDR2 is SQIVND (reference sequence). This chain's CDR3 is CASSPFLSYEQYF. CDR3 coding DNA: TGTGCCAGTAGTCCTTTTCTTTCCTACGAGCAGTACTTC. Using reference TRBV19 and TRBJ2-7 for the parts outside the CDR3, the full variable domain is DGGITQSPKYLFRKEGQNVTLSCEQNLNHDAMYWYRQDPGQGLRLIYYSQIVNDFQKGDIAEGYSVSREKKESFPLTVTSAQKNPTAFYLCASSPFLSYEQYFGPGTRLTVT.

This clonotype was found a few times. The chain uses TRBV30 and TRBJ2-7; 7 bases fit TRBD2. Trimming took 4 bases from V and 3 from J; bases not matched to a gene: 6. CDR1 is GTSNPN and CDR2 is SVGIG in the germline V gene (reference sequence). The CDR3 covers 13 residues. The CDR3 spells CAWKKRDIYEQYF. The CDR3 region has the DNA TGTGCCTGGAAGAAGCGGGATATCTACGAGCAGTACTTC.

This chain connects TRBV6-1 to TRBJ2-6; D remains ambiguous. In germline, CDR1 is MNHNS, CDR2 SASEGT. The CDR3 loop spans 16 amino acids. Trimming pared 3 bases from V and 1 base from J, leaving 10 bases between. This chain's CDR3 is CASSEIGQSGANVLTF. For the CDR3, the DNA is TGTGCCAGCAGTGAGATAGGGCAATCTGGGGCCAACGTCCTGACTTTC.

J is TRBJ2-3 and V is TRBV20-1, with 7 bases aligning to TRBD2. CDR1 DFQATT and CDR2 SNEGSKA come from the germline V gene (reference sequence). The V and J ends lost 2 bases and 5 bases, in that order; junction bases with no gene match: 7. The CDR3 loop spans 14 amino acids. In DNA form, the CDR3 reads TGCAGTGCTAGACGCGGGGGAGCATTAGATACGCAGTATTTT. It is translated as CSARRGGALDTQYF.

The count of this clonotype is one. The gene calls are TRBV11-2 and TRBJ2-1; D unclear. Germline CDR1 reads SGHAT; CDR2 reads FQNNGV. Trimming cost V 3 bases and J 0 bases, with 12 bases left between them. This CDR3 has 16 amino acids. The CDR3 reads CASSLNAQSSYNEQFF. CDR3 sequence (DNA): TGTGCCAGCAGCTTGAACGCGCAGAGCTCCTACAATGAGCAGTTCTTC.